A selection of T cell receptor beta chains follows, all from one sample in a study of human T cells and chemical hapten exposure. Each CDR3 protein gets one entry after TCRdb re-called the RACE reads with MiXCR. The data contain tens of thousands of distinct CDR3 sequences, 25% to 40% of them singletons. The input for sequencing was whole blood, taken in connection with sensitization to the hapten diphenylcyclopropenone (DPC). The receptor set was obtained from a man aged 35-49 years with alopecia areata. Some clones in this sample may be carry-over from other donors' samples. The CDR3 runs from the conserved cysteine through the conserved F or W. The D gene is left open where the match is weak. Size tells how often a clone was seen (once, few, many) or the class of an expanded clone, and some rows leave it out.

d_gene	j_gene	abundance	v_gene	CDR3nt	CDR3aa
TRBD2	TRBJ2-3	few	TRBV6-4	TGTGCCAGCAGTGACCGGGGGGGACCCAACCCAGATACGCAGTATTTT	CASSDRGGPNPDTQYF
TRBD2	TRBJ2-7	NA	TRBV5-6	TGTGCCAGCAGCTTCCGGAGTAGCGGGGTATACGAGCAGTACTTC	CASSFRSSGVYEQYF
NA	TRBJ1-2	few	TRBV2	TGTGCCAGCAGTGACCTACTTAACGGACGGATTAGCTATGGCTACACCTTC	CASSDLLNGRISYGYTF
TRBD2	TRBJ2-1	NA	TRBV24-1	TGTGCCACCAGTGATTTTCGGGAGGGCGGCAATGAGCAGTTCTTC	CATSDFREGGNEQFF
TRBD2	TRBJ2-7	NA	TRBV9	TGTGCCAGCAGCGTAGGTAGTAGCGGGAGGGGGAACGAGCAGTACTTC	CASSVGSSGRGNEQYF
NA	TRBJ1-4	few	TRBV7-2	TGTGCCAGCAGCTGGACAGTTAAAGGGGATGAAAAACTGTTTTTT	CASSWTVKGDEKLFF
NA	TRBJ2-3	few	TRBV6-5	TGTGCCAGCAGTTACTACAACACAGATACGCAGTATTTT	CASSYYNTDTQYF
NA	TRBJ1-6	few	TRBV9	TGTGCCAGCAGCCCAGTGGAGGGGGTGTCACCCCTCCACTTT	CASSPVEGVSPLHF
NA	TRBJ1-1	NA	TRBV3-1	TGTGCCAGCAGCCAATTAATTAGCGCTGAAGCTTTCTTT	CASSQLISAEAFF
TRBD1	TRBJ2-7	NA	TRBV28	TGTGCCAGCAGTTCCGGAGGACAGGGGTACGAGCAGTACTTC	CASSSGGQGYEQYF
NA	TRBJ2-3	NA	TRBV7-8	TGTGCCAGCAGCCCCTATACAGGGTTGAGGACAGATACGCAGTATTTT	CASSPYTGLRTDTQYF
NA	TRBJ1-1	few	TRBV20-1	TGCAGTGGCCAGAAGAACACTGAAGCTTTCTTT	CSGQKNTEAFF
TRBD1	TRBJ2-7	few	TRBV7-6	TGTGCCAGCAGTCAGACAGGGCCCTACGAGCAGTACTTC	CASSQTGPYEQYF
NA	TRBJ1-1	NA	TRBV7-9	TGTGCCAGCAGGGGGGTGGCCCCAAACACTGAAGCTTTCTTT	CASRGVAPNTEAFF
TRBD2	TRBJ2-7	NA	TRBV28	TGTGCCAGCAGTTCAACTCTAGCGGGAAGCTACGAGCAGTACTTC	CASSSTLAGSYEQYF
TRBD2	TRBJ2-7	NA	TRBV20-1	TGCAGTGCTAGAGATGGGGGGAGGGACGAGCAGTACTTC	CSARDGGRDEQYF
TRBD1	TRBJ2-3	few	TRBV4-1	TGCGCCAGCAGCCACTTAGACAGGGGGCTTCAAGATACGCAGTATTTT	CASSHLDRGLQDTQYF
TRBD2	TRBJ2-3	NA	TRBV10-3	TGTGCCATCAGTCCTAGCGGGGGCACAGATACGCAGTATTTT	CAISPSGGTDTQYF
TRBD1	TRBJ2-7	few	TRBV29-1	TGCAGCGTTGGGGAACTGGACAGGGGTCCCTACGAGCAGTACTTC	CSVGELDRGPYEQYF
TRBD2	TRBJ2-5	NA	TRBV20-1	TGCAGTGCTAGAGATCAAGGGACTAGCGGGAGGAGGACCCAGTACTTC	CSARDQGTSGRRTQYF
TRBD1	TRBJ2-5	few	TRBV18	TGTGCCAGCTCACTGCAACAGGACAGGGGGGAGACCCAGTACTTC	CASSLQQDRGETQYF
NA	TRBJ1-1	NA	TRBV3-1	TGTGCCAGCACCAGGCAGGTGACGGGGAACACTGAAGCTTTCTTT	CASTRQVTGNTEAFF
TRBD2	TRBJ2-7	NA	TRBV11-1	TGTGCCAGCAGCCCTAAGCGGGAGTACGGGAACGAGCAGTACTTC	CASSPKREYGNEQYF
NA	TRBJ1-1	NA	TRBV29-1	TGCAGCGTTGAACGGGGGCAAGTTGAAGCTTTCTTT	CSVERGQVEAFF
NA	TRBJ1-3	few	TRBV12-3/TRBV12-4	TGTGCCAGCAGTTTAGGGAAAGGTGGAAACACCATATATTTT	CASSLGKGGNTIYF
NA	TRBJ1-6	NA	TRBV12-3/TRBV12-4	TGTGCCAGCAGTACCAGCTCCTATAATTCACCCCTCCACTTT	CASSTSSYNSPLHF
NA	TRBJ1-1	few	TRBV27	TGTGCCAGCAGTTTATCGATAGGGGTGGGCACTGAAGCTTTCTTT	CASSLSIGVGTEAFF
NA	TRBJ2-5	few	TRBV6-2/TRBV6-3	TGTGCCAGCTCCGAGCAGACCGAGGGAGAGACCCAGTACTTC	CASSEQTEGETQYF